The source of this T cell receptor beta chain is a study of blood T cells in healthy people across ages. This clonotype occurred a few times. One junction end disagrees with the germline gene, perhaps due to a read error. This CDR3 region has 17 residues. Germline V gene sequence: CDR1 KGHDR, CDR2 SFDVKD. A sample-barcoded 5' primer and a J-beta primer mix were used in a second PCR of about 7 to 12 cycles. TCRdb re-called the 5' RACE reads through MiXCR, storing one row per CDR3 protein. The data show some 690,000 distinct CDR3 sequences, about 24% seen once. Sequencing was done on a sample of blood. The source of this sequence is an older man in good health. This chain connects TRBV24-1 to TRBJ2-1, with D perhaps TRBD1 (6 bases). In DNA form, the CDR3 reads TGTGCCACCAGTGATTTTCGGGGAAAGGGGGTGATGAATGAGCAGTCCTTC. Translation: CATSDFRGKGVMNEQSF.